These 5 T cell receptor beta chains were sequenced from one sample in a study of human T cells and chemical hapten exposure. MiXCR, applied by TCRdb to the RACE reads, yields one record per CDR3 protein. This table has roughly 30,000 distinct CDR3 sequences, approximately 9% appearing once. Stated time point: patch test 2, 6 weeks after DPC sensitization. Described treatment: therapeutic diphenylcyclopropenone sensitization with weekly scalp DPC. This specimen was whole blood, taken in connection with sensitization to the hapten diphenylcyclopropenone (DPC). These receptors came from a man aged 30 to 45 with alopecia areata. Some clones in this sample may be carry-over from other donors' samples.

In its sample, this clonotype was seen many times. The chain employs TRBV7-9 and TRBJ2-7; TRBD2 matches 12 bases. The V gene end was trimmed by 5 bases and the J gene end by 5 bases; junction bases not matched to a gene: 4. Germline CDR1 and CDR2: SEHNR and FQNEAQ (reference sequence). The CDR3 runs to 14 residues. CDR3: CASSATSGSNEQYF. In DNA form, the CDR3 reads TGTGCCAGCAGCGCGACTAGCGGGAGTAACGAGCAGTACTTC.

The chain recombines TRBV3-1 with TRBJ2-3, with 7 nucleotides matching TRBD2. CDR1 and CDR2 from the germline V gene are LGHDT and YNNKEL (reference sequence). Losses at the gene ends were 7 bases for V and 3 bases for J; bases not matched to a gene: 16. This CDR3 contains 17 residues. CDR3 in amino acids: CASMRSGDAWGTDTQYF. Here the CDR3 DNA reads TGTGCCAGCATGAGAAGCGGGGATGCCTGGGGAACAGATACGCAGTATTTT.

The CDR3 nucleotides are TGTGCCAGCAGCTTGGACCTCTCCTACGAGCAGTACTTC. Its translation is CASSLDLSYEQYF. The chain employs TRBV27 and TRBJ2-7, with D hard to call. Germline V gene data show CDR1 as MNHEY and CDR2 as SMNVEV (reference sequence). V lost 6 bases and J 0 bases, leaving 9 bases between the germline ends. The CDR3 length is 13 residues.

This clonotype was seen at least ten times. The chain combines TRBV14 with TRBJ2-5, with TRBD1 identical over 7 bases. This CDR3 comprises 14 residues. Germline assignment: CDR1 SGHDN and CDR2 FVKESK. Unmatched junction bases numbered 6, after V lost 6 bases and J lost 2 bases. The CDR3 region has the DNA TGTGCCAGCAGGTCAACAGGGGAACAAGAGACCCAGTACTTC. Protein product: CASRSTGEQETQYF.

The sample holds many counts of this clonotype. The chain joins TRBV10-1 to TRBJ2-1, with a tentative D call TRBD2 (5 bases). V was shortened by 5 bases and J by 0 bases, with 8 bases between the two germline ends. Germline V CDR1 and CDR2: WNHNN, SYGVQD (reference sequence). This CDR3 comprises 14 residues. The CDR3 spells CASSSGYSYNEQFF. CDR3 DNA: TGCGCCAGCAGTAGCGGTTACTCCTACAATGAGCAGTTCTTC.